This TCR beta chain emerged from a study of response to subunit inactivated influenza vaccine. Study observations and caveats: Each seasonal influenza vaccination recruits few new T cells, the authors suggested.

This clonotype was counted a few times. Its antigen remains unidentified. The V and J ends lost 1 base and 2 bases respectively, with 11 bases between them. The CDR3 runs 14 residues. The germline V gene encodes CDR1 GTSNPN and CDR2 SVGIG (reference sequence). TCRdb re-derived calls from the RT-PCR reads in MiXCR, one entry per CDR3 protein. The sample includes about 530,000 distinct CDR3 sequences, approximately 12% of them seen just once. The sample consisted of PBMCs from blood, taken about 40 days after vaccination. The V gene is TRBV30, the J gene TRBJ2-5; perhaps TRBD2 as D (6 bases). This clonotype originated in a man aged 50-60 years who received an inactivated influenza vaccine. CDR3 bases: TGTGCCTGGAGTGACCGGGACTTTCAAGAGACCCAGTACTTC. Encoded protein: CAWSDRDFQETQYF. Full variable domain (outside the CDR3, taken from reference TRBV30 and TRBJ2-5): SQTIHQWPATLVQPVGSPLSLECTVEGTSNPNLYWYRQAAGRGLQLLFYSVGIGQISSEVPQNLSASRPQDRQFILSSKKLLLSDSGFYLCAWSDRDFQETQYFGPGTRLLVL.